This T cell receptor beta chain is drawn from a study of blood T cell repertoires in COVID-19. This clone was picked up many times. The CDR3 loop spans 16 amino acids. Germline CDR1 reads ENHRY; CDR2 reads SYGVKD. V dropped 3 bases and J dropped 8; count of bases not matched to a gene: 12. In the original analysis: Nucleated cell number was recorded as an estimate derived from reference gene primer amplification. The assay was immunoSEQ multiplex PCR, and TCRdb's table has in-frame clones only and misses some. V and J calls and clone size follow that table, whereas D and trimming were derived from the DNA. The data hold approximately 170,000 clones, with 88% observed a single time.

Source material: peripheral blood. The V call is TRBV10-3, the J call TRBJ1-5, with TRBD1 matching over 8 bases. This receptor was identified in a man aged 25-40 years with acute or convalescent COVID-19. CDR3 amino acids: CAISDSAGGFVKPQHF. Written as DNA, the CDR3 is TGTGCCATCAGTGATTCGGCAGGGGGCTTCGTTAAGCCCCAGCATTTT.